Sequencing of this TCR beta chain was carried out in a study of cytotoxic CD8 clonotypes in ibrutinib-treated CLL. The study's findings and limits: Clonality increased with ibrutinib response but returned toward baseline at progression. Public clonotypes showed up rarely, and on treatment they shrank or held steady. In sustained-remission versus progressing patients, sampling times differed. At baseline, clonality was higher than in age-matched healthy donors and correlated with CD8+ counts.

The trim removed 5 bases at V and 6 bases at J, leaving 6 bases unmatched. The CDR3 runs to 16 residues. Germline V gene sequence: CDR1 SGHTA, CDR2 FQGTGA. The assay was immunoSEQ multiplex PCR, and TCRdb's table has in-frame clones only and misses some. The table includes some 28,000 clones, less than 75% detected once. On this clone itself: The antigen is undetermined.

The clonotype originates from a human donor with chronic lymphocytic leukemia. The V and J genes are TRBV7-3 and TRBJ2-3; 15 positions agree with TRBD2. The sequenced sample was PBMCs, obtained before ibrutinib treatment. CDR3: CASSRLGTSGGDTQYF. As DNA, the CDR3 is TGTGCCAGCAGCCGCCTCGGGACTAGCGGGGGGGATACGCAGTATTTT.